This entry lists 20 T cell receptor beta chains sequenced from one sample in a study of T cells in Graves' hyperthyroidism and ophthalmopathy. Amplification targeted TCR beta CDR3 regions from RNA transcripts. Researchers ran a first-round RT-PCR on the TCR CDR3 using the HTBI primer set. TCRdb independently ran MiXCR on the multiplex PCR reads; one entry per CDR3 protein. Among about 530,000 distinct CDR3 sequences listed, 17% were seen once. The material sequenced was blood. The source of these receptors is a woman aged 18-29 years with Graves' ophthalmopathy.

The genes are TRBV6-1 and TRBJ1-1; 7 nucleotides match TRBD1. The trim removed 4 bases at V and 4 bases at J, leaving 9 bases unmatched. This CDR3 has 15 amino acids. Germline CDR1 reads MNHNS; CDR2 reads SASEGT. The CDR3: CASSGQGVAGTEAFF. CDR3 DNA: TGTGCCAGCAGTGGCCAGGGGGTCGCGGGCACTGAAGCTTTCTTT.

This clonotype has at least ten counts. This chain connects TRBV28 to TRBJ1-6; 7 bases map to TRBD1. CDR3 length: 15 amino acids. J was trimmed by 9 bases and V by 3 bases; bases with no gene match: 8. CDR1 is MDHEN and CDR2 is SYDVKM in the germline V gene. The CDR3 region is CASSLGSGGSSPLHF. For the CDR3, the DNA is TGTGCCAGCAGTTTGGGATCAGGGGGTAGTTCACCCCTCCACTTT. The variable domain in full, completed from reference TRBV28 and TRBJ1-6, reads DVKVTQSSRYLVKRTGEKVFLECVQDMDHENMFWYRQDPGLGLRLIYFSYDVKMKEKGDIPEGYSVSREKKERFSLILESASTNQTSMYLCASSLGSGGSSPLHFGNGTRLTVT.

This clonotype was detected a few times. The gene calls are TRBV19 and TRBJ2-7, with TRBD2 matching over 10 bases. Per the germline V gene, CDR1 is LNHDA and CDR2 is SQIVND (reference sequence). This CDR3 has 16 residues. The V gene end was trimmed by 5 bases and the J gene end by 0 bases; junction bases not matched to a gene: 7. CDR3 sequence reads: CASSYTSGTFSYEQYF. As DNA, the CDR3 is TGTGCCAGTAGTTACACTAGCGGGACCTTCTCCTACGAGCAGTACTTC.

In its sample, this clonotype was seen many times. The CDR3 here is CATSDGDTLYEVQYF. In nucleotides, the CDR3 is TGTGCCACCAGTGATGGGGACACCCTCTACGAGGTGCAGTACTTC. The rearrangement links TRBV24-1 to TRBJ2-7, with D perhaps matching TRBD1 (6 bases). Per the germline V gene, CDR1 is KGHDR and CDR2 is SFDVKD. CDR3 length equals 15 residues. V lost 3 bases to trimming and J lost 9 bases, with 20 bases between them.

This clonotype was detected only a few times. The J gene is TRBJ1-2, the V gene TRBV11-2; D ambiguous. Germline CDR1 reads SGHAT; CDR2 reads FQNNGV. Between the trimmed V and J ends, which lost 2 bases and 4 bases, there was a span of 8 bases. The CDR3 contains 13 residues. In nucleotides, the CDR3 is TGTGCCAGCAGCTTAAGGGCGTTCTATGGCTACACCTTC. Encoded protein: CASSLRAFYGYTF.

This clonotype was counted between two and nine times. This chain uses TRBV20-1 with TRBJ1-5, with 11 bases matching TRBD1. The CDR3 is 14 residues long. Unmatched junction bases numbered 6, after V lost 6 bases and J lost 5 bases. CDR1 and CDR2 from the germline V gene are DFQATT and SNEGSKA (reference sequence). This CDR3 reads CSARTGGIDQPQHF. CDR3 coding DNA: TGCAGTGCCAGGACAGGGGGCATCGATCAGCCCCAGCATTTT.

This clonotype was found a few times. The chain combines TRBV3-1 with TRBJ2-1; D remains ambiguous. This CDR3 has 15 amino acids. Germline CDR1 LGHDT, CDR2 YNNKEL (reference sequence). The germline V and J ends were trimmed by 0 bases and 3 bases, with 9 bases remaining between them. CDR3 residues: CASSQEGSIYNEQFF. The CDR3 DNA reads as TGTGCCAGCAGCCAAGAAGGCTCTATCTACAATGAGCAGTTCTTC.

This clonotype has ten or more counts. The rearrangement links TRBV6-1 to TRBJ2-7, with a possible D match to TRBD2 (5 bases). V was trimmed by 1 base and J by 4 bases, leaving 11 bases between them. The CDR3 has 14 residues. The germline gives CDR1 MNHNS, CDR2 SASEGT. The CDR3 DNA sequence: TGTGCCAGCAGTGAAGAGACTCTAGCTTACGAGCAGTACTTC. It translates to CASSEETLAYEQYF.

DNA of the CDR3: TGCAGTGCTAGTGTAGCGGGACAGGACCCCTACGAGCAGTACTTC. Translating it yields CSASVAGQDPYEQYF. The chain is built from TRBV20-1 and TRBJ2-7; D tentatively reads TRBD1 or TRBD2 (8 bases each). From germline, CDR1 is DFQATT and CDR2 SNEGSKA (reference sequence). Trimming shortened V by 3 bases and J by 2 bases, and 17 bases separated the two germline ends. CDR3 size: 15 residues.

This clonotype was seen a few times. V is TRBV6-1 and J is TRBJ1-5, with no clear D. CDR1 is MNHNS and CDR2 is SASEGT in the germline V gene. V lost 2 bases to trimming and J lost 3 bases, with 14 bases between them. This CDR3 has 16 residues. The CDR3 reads CASSETAWANNQPQHF. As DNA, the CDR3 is TGTGCCAGCAGTGAAACGGCCTGGGCGAACAATCAGCCCCAGCATTTT.

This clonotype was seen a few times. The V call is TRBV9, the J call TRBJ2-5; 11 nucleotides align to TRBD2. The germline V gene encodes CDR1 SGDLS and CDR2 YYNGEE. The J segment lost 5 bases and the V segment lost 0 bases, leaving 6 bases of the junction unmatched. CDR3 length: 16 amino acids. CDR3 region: CASSVESSGGPETQYF. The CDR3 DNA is TGTGCCAGCAGCGTAGAGTCTAGCGGGGGGCCGGAGACCCAGTACTTC.

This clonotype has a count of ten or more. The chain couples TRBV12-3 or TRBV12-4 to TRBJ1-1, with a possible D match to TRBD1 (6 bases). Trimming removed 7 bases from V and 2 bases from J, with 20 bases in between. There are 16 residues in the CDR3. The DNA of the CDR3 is TGTGCCAGCACCAACCGGGTAGGGGGGTTTAACACTGAAGCTTTCTTT. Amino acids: CASTNRVGGFNTEAFF.

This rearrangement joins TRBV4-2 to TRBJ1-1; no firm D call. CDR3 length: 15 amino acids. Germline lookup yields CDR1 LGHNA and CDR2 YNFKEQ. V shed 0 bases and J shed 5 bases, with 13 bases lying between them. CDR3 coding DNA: TGTGCCAGCAGCCAAGATGTAGGTCGGGTAACTGAAGCTTTCTTT. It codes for CASSQDVGRVTEAFF.

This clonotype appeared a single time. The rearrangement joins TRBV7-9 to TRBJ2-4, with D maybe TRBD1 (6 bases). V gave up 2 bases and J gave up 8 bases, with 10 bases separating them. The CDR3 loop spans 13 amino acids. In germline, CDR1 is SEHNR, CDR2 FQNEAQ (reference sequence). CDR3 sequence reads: CASSLQGTDIQYF. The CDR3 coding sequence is TGTGCCAGCAGCTTACAGGGGACGGACATTCAGTACTTC. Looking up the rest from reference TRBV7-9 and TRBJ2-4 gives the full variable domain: DTGVSQNPRHKITKRGQNVTFRCDPISEHNRLYWYRQTLGQGPEFLTYFQNEAQLEKSRLLSDRFSAERPKGSFSTLEIQRTEQGDSAMYLCASSLQGTDIQYFGAGTRLSVL.

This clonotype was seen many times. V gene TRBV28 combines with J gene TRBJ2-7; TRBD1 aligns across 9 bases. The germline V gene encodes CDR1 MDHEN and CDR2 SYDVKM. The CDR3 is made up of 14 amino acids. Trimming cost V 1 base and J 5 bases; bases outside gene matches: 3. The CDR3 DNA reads TGTGCCAGCAGTTTATTAAGACAGGGGGACGAGCAGTACTTC. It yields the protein CASSLLRQGDEQYF.

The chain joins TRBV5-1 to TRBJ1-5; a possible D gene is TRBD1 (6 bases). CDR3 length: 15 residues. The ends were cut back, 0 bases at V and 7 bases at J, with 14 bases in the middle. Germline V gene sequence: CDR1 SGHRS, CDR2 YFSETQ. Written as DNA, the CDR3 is TGCGCCAGCAGCTTGGACCCACAGGGCGGGCAGCCCCAGCATTTT. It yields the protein CASSLDPQGGQPQHF.

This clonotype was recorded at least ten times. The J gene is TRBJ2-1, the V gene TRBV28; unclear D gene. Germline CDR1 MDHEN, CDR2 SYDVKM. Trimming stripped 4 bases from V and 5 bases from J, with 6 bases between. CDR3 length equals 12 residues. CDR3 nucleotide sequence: TGTGCCAGCAGTTGGACCCACAATGAGCAGTTCTTC. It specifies CASSWTHNEQFF.

The CDR3 is CASSFGVSEQYF. The CDR3 DNA is TGTGCCAGCAGTTTTGGGGTATCCGAGCAGTACTTC. The V gene is TRBV28, the J gene TRBJ2-7, with D hard to call. The CDR3 length is 12 residues. V was pared by 3 bases and J by 6 bases, with 9 bases between. Germline lookup yields CDR1 MDHEN and CDR2 SYDVKM. The entire variable domain, with the rest obtained from reference TRBV28 and TRBJ2-7, is as follows: DVKVTQSSRYLVKRTGEKVFLECVQDMDHENMFWYRQDPGLGLRLIYFSYDVKMKEKGDIPEGYSVSREKKERFSLILESASTNQTSMYLCASSFGVSEQYFGPGTRLTVT.

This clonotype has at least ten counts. Written as DNA, the CDR3 is TGCGCCAGCAGCTTGGCTAGCAACGGGAATGAGCAGTTCTTC. This codes for CASSLASNGNEQFF. The chain uses TRBV5-1 and TRBJ2-1, with D maybe TRBD2 (5 bases). Looked up from germline, CDR1 is SGHRS and CDR2 is YFSETQ. Trimming removed 0 bases at V and 7 bases at J, with 11 bases between. The CDR3 totals 14 residues.

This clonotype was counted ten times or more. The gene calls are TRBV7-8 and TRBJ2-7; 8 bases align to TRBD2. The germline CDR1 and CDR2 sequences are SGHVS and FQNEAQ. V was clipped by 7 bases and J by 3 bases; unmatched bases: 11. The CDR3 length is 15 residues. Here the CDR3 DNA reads TGTGCCAGCACCCTATCAGCGGGAGCCGTCTACGAGCAGTACTTC. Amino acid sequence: CASTLSAGAVYEQYF.